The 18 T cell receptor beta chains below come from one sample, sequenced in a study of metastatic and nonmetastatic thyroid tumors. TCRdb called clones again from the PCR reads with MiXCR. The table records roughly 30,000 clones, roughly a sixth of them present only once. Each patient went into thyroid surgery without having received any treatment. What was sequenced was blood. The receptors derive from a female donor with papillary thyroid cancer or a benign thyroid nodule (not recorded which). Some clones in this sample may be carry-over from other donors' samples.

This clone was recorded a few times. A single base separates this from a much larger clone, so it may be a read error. The CDR3 bases are TGCGCCAGCAGCCTCCTCGTGACAGAGGCTGAGCAGTTCTTC. Its protein product is CASSLLVTEAEQFF. The gene calls are TRBV4-1 and TRBJ2-1, with D possibly TRBD1 on 5 matching bases. From germline, CDR1 is MGHRA and CDR2 YSYEKL. The CDR3 loop spans 14 amino acids. Trimming stripped 4 bases from V and 9 bases from J, with 16 bases between.

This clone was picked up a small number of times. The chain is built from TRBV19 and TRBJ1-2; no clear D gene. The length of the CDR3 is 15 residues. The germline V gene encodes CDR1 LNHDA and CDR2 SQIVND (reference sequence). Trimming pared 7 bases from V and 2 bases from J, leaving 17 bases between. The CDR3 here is CASTQNWNSNYGYTF. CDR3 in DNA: TGTGCCAGTACCCAAAATTGGAACAGCAACTATGGCTACACCTTC.

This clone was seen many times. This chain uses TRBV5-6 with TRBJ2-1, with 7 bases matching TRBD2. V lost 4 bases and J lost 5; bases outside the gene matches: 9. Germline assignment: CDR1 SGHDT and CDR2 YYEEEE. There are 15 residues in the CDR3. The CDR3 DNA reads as TGTGCCAGCAGCCTACCTAGCGGCATCAACAATGAGCAGTTCTTC. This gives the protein CASSLPSGINNEQFF.

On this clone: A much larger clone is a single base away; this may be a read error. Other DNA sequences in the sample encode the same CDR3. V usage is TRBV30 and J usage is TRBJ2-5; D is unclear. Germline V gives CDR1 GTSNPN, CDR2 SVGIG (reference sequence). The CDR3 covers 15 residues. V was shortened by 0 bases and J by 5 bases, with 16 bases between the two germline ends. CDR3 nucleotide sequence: TGTGCCTGGAGTGTACGTGCGAGCCTCGGTGAGACCCAGTACTTC. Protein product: CAWSVRASLGETQYF. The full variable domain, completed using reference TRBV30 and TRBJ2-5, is SQTIHQWPATLVQPVGSPLSLECTVEGTSNPNLYWYRQAAGRGLQLLFYSVGIGQISSEVPQNLSASRPQDRQFILSSKKLLLSDSGFYLCAWSVRASLGETQYFGPGTRLLVL.

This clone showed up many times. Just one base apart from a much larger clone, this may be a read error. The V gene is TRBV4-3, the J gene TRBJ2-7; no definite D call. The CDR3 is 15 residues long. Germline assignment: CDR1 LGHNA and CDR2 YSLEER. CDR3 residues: CASSQYSSSSCEQYF. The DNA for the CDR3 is TGCGCCAGCAGCCAATACTCAAGCAGCTCCTGCGAGCAGTACTTC.

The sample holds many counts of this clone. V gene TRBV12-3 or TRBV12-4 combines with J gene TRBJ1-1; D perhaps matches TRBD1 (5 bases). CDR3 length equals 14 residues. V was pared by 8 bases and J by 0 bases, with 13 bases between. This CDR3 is CASVDAGLNTEAFF. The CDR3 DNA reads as TGTGCCAGCGTCGATGCAGGGCTGAACACTGAAGCTTTCTTT.

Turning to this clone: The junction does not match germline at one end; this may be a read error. The CDR3 is CARSLGGTDTEAFF. Written as DNA, the CDR3 is TGTGCCAGAAGCTTAGGCGGGACCGACACTGAAGCTTTCTTT. The chain joins TRBV7-2 to TRBJ1-1; a weak D match, TRBD1 (5 bases). Germline CDR1 SGHTA, CDR2 FQGNSA. The CDR3 consists of 14 residues.

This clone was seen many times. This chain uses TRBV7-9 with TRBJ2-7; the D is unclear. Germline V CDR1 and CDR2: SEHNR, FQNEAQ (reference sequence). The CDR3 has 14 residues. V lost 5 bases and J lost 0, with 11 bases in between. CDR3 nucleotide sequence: TGTGCCAGCAGCCGGTTTAGGGACTCCTACGAGCAGTACTTC. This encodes CASSRFRDSYEQYF. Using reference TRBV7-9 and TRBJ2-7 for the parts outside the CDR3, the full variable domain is DTGVSQNPRHKITKRGQNVTFRCDPISEHNRLYWYRQTLGQGPEFLTYFQNEAQLEKSRLLSDRFSAERPKGSFSTLEIQRTEQGDSAMYLCASSRFRDSYEQYFGPGTRLTVT.

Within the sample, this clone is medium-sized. The CDR3 loop is CASSYLFLDSRNSPLHF. As DNA, the CDR3 is TGTGCCAGCAGTTACTTATTCTTGGACAGCAGGAATTCACCCCTCCACTTT. J is TRBJ1-6 and V is TRBV6-2 or TRBV6-3; the D gene is possibly TRBD1 (6 bases). V was shortened by 1 base and J by 7 bases, with 17 bases between the two germline ends. The CDR3 is 17 amino acids. Germline values: CDR1 MNHEY, CDR2 SVGEGT.

In DNA, the CDR3 is TGTGCCACCCAGAGTACCTCGTCGGACAGAAAAGAGACCCAGTACTTC. Encoded protein: CATQSTSSDRKETQYF. The chain employs TRBV6-1 and TRBJ2-5, with D possibly TRBD1 on 6 matching bases. The V gene lost 10 bases and the J gene lost 3 bases, with 24 bases spanning the gap. The CDR3 runs to 16 residues. Germline CDR1 reads MNHNS; CDR2 reads SASEGT.

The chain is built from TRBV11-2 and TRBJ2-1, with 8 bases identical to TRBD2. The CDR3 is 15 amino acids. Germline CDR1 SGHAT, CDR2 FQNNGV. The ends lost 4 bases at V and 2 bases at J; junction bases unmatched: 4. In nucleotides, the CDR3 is TGTGCCAGCAGCTGGCGGGGGGCTCCCTACAATGAGCAGTTCTTC. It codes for CASSWRGAPYNEQFF.

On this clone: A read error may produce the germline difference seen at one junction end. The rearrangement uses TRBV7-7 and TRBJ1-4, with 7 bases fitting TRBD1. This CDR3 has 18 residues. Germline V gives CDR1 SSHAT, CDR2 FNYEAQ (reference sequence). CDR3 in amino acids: CASSLSAGQLTTNEKLFF. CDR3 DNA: TGTGCTAGCAGCTTATCCGCGGGACAGCTTACAACTAATGAAAAACTGTTTTTC.

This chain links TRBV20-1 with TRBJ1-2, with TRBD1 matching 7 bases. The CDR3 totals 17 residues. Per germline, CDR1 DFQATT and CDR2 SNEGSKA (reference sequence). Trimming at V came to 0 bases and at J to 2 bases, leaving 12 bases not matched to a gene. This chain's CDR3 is CSAREGDSGEMNYGYTF. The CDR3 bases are TGCAGTGCTAGAGAGGGGGACAGTGGTGAGATGAACTATGGCTACACCTTC.

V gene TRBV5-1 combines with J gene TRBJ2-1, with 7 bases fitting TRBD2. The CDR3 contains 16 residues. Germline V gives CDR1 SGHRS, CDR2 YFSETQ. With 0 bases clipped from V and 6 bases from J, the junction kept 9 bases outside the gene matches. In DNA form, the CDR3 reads TGCGCCAGCAGCTTGGTTGCGACTAGCTGGAGCAATGAGCAGTTCTTC. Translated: CASSLVATSWSNEQFF.

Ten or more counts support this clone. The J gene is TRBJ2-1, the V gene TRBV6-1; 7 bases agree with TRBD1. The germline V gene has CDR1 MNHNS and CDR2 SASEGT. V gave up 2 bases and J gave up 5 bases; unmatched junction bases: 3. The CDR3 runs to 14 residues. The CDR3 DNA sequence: TGTGCCAGCAGTGAAAACAGGGGCAACAATGAGCAGTTCTTC. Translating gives CASSENRGNNEQFF.

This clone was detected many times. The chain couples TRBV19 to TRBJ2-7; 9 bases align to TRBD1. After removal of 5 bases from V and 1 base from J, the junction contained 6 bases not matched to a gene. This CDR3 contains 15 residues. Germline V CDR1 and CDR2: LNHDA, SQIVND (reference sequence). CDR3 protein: CASSPRQGGSYEQYF. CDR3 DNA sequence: TGTGCCAGTAGTCCAAGACAGGGGGGTTCCTACGAGCAGTACTTC.

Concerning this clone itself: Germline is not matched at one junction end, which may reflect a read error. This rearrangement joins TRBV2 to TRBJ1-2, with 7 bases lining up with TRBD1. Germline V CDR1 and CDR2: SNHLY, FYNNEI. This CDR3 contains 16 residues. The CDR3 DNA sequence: TGTGCCAGCCGTGGCGGAGGCTCAGGGGGGAGCTATGTCTACACCTTC. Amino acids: CASRGGGSGGSYVYTF.

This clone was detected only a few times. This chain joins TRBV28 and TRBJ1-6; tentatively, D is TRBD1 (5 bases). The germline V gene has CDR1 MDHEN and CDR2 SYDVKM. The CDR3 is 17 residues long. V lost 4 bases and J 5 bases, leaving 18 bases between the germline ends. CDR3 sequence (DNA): TGTGCCAGCAGTTCCACCAGTCAGGGTTTCAATAATTCACCCCTCCACTTT. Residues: CASSSTSQGFNNSPLHF. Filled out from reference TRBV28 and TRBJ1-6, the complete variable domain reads DVKVTQSSRYLVKRTGEKVFLECVQDMDHENMFWYRQDPGLGLRLIYFSYDVKMKEKGDIPEGYSVSREKKERFSLILESASTNQTSMYLCASSSTSQGFNNSPLHFGNGTRLTVT.